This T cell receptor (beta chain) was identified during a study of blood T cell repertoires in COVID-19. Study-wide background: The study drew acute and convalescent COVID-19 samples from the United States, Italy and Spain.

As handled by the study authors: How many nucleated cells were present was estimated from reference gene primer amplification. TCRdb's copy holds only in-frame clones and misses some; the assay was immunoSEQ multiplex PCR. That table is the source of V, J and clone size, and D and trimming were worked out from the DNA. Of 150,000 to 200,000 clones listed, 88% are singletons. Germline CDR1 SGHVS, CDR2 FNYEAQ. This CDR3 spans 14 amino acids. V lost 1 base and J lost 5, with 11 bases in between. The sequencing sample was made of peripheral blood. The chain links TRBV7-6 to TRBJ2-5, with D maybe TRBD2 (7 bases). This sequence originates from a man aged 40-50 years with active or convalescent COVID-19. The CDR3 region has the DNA TGTGCCAGCAGCTTAGGAGGGGGGGTGGAGACCCAGTACTTC. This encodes CASSLGGGVETQYF.